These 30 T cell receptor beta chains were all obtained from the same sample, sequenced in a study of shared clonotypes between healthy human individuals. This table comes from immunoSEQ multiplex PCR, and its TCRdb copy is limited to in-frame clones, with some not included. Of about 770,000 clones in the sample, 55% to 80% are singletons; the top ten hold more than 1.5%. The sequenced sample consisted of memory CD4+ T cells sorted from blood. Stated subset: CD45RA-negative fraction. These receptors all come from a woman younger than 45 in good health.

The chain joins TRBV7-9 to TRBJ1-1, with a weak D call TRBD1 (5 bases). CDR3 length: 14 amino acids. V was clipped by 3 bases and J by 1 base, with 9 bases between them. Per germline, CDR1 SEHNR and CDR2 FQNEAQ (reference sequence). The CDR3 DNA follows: TGTGCCAGCAGCTTTTTTAGGGGGAACACTGAAGCTTTCTTT. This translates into CASSFFRGNTEAFF.

CDR3 sequence: CASSVSLGQEGFATNEKLFF. The CDR3 DNA reads TGTGCCAGCAGCGTGTCGCTGGGACAGGAGGGTTTTGCGACTAATGAAAAACTGTTTTTT. The rearrangement joins TRBV11-3 to TRBJ1-4; TRBD1 matches at 8 bases. The CDR3 runs to 20 residues. In germline, CDR1 is SGHNT, CDR2 YENEEA. V trimming: 5 bases; J trimming: 2 bases; junction bases outside the gene matches: 19.

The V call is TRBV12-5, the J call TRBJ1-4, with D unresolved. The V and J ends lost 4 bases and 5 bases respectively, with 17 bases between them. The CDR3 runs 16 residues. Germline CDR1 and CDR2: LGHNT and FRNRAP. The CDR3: CASGSADPWMNEKLFF. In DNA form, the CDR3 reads TGTGCTAGTGGTTCAGCTGACCCTTGGATGAATGAAAAACTGTTTTTT.

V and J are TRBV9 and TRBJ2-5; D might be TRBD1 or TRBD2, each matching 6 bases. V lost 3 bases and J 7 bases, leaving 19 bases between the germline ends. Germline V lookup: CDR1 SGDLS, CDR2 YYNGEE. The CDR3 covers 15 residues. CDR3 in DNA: TGTGCCAGCAGCGAGACGGGGGCCCAGATAGGGACCCAGTACTTC. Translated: CASSETGAQIGTQYF.

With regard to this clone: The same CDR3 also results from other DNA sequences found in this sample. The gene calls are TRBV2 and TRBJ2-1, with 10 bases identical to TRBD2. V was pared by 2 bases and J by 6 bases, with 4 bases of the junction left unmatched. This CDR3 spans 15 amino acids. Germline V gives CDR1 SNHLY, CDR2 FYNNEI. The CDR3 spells CASSELAGASNEQFF. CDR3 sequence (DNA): TGTGCCAGCAGTGAACTAGCGGGAGCCAGCAATGAGCAGTTCTTC.

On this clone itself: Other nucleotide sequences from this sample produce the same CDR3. CDR3 DNA: TGTGCCAGCTCACCCAGACAGGGAACCTACGAGCAGTACTTC. It yields the protein CASSPRQGTYEQYF. V is TRBV18 and J is TRBJ2-7; TRBD1 aligns across 7 bases. CDR3 size: 14 residues. Germline values: CDR1 KGHSH, CDR2 LQKENI. Trimming at V came to 3 bases and at J to 2 bases, leaving 4 bases not matched to a gene.

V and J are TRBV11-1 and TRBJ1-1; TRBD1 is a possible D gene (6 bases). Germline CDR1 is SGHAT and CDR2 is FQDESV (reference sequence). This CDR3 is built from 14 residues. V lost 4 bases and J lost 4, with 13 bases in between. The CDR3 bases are TGTGCCAGCAGCTCTTTCAGGGGAGGCACTGAAGCTTTCTTT. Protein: CASSSFRGGTEAFF.

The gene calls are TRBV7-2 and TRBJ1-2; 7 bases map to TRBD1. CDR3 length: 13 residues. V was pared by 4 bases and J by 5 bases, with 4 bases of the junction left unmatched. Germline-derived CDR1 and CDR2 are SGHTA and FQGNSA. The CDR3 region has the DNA TGTGCCAGCAGCTCGGGACAGAGATATGGCTACACCTTC. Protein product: CASSSGQRYGYTF. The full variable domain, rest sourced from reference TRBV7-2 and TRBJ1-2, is GAGVSQSPSNKVTEKGKDVELRCDPISGHTALYWYRQSLGQGLEFLIYFQGNSAPDKSGLPSDRFSAERTGGSVSTLTIQRTQQEDSAVYLCASSSGQRYGYTFGSGTRLTVV.

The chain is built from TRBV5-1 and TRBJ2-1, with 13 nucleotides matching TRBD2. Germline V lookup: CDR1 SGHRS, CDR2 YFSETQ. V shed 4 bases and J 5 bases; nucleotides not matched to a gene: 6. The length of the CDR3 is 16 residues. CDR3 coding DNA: TGCGCCAGCAGCCTGGGAGGACTAGCGGGGGACAATGAGCAGTTCTTC. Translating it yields CASSLGGLAGDNEQFF.

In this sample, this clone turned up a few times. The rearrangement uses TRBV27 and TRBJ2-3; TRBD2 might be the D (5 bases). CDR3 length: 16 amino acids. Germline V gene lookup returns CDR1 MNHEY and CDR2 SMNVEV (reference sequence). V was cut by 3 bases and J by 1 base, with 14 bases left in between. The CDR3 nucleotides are TGTGCCAGCAGTTTCCAGGTCGGGATAGGCACAGATACGCAGTATTTT. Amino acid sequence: CASSFQVGIGTDTQYF.

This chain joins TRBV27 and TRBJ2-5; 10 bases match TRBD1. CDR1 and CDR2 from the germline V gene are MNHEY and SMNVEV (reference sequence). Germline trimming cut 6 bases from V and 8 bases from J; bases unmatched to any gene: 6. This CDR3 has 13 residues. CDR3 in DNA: TGTGCCAGCAGCGACAGGGGGCACCTCACCCAGTACTTC. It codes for CASSDRGHLTQYF.

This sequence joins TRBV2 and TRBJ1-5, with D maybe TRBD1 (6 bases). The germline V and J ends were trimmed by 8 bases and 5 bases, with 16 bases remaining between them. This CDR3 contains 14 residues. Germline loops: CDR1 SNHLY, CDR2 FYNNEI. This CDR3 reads CASRLGGVDQPQHF. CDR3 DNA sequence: TGTGCCAGCCGTTTAGGGGGAGTGGATCAGCCCCAGCATTTT. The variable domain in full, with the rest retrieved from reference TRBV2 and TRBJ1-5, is EPEVTQTPSHQVTQMGQEVILRCVPISNHLYFYWYRQILGQKVEFLVSFYNNEISEKSEIFDDQFSVERPDGSNFTLKIRSTKLEDSAMYFCASRLGGVDQPQHFGDGTRLSIL.

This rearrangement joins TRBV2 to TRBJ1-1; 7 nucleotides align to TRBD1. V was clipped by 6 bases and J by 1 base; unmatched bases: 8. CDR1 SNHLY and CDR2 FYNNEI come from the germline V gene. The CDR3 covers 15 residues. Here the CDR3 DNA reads TGTGCCAGCAGACTTATGACAGGGACGAACACTGAAGCTTTCTTT. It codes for CASRLMTGTNTEAFF.

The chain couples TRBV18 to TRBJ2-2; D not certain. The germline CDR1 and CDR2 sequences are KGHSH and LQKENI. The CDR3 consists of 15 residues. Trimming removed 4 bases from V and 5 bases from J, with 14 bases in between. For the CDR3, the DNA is TGTGCCAGCTCACACAGCGAAGCAGCGACCGGGGAGCTGTTTTTT. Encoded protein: CASSHSEAATGELFF. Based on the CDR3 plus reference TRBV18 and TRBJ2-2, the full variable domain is NAGVMQNPRHLVRRRGQEARLRCSPMKGHSHVYWYRQLPEEGLKFMVYLQKENIIDESGMPKERFSAEFPKEGPSILRIQQVVRGDSAAYFCASSHSEAATGELFFGEGSRLTVL.

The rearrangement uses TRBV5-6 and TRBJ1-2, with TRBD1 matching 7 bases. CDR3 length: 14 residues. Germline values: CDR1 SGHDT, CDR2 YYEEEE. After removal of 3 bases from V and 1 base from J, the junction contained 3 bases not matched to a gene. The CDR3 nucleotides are TGTGCCAGCAGCTCCCGGGACAGTAACTATGGCTACACCTTC. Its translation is CASSSRDSNYGYTF.

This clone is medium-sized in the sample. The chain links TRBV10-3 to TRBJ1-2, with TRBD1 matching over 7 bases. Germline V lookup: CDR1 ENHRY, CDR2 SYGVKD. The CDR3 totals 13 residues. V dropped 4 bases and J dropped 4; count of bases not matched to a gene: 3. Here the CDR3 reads CAISVHRGYGYTF. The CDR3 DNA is TGTGCCATCAGTGTGCACAGGGGCTATGGCTACACCTTC.

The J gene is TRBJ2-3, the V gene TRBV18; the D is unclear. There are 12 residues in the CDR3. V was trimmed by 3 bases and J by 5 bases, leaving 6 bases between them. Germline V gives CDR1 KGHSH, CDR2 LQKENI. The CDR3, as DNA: TGTGCCAGCTCACCCTTTCAAGATACGCAGTATTTT. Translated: CASSPFQDTQYF.

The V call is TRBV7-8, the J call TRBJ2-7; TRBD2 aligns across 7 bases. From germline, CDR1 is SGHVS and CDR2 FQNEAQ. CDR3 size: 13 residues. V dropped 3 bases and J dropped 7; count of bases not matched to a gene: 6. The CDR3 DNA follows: TGTGCCAGCAGCTTGGGAGGGAAGGGGGAGCAGTACTTC. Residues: CASSLGGKGEQYF. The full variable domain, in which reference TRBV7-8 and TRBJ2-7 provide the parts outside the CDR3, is GAGVSQSPRYKVAKRGQDVALRCDPISGHVSLFWYQQALGQGPEFLTYFQNEAQLDKSGLPSDRFFAERPEGSVSTLKIQRTQQEDSAVYLCASSLGGKGEQYFGPGTRLTVT.

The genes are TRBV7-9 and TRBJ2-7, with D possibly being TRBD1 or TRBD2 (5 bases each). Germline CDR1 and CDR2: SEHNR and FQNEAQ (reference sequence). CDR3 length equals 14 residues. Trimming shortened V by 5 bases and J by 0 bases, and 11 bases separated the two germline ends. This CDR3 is CASSPGTLSYEQYF. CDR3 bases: TGTGCCAGCAGCCCCGGGACCCTCTCCTACGAGCAGTACTTC.

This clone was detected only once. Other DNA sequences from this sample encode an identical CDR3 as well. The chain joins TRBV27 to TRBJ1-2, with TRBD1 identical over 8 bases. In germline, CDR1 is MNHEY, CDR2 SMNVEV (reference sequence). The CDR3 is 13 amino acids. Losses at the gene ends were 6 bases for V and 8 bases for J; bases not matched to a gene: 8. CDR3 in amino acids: CASSTGQGRGYTF. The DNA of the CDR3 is TGTGCCAGCAGCACCGGACAGGGTAGGGGCTACACCTTC.

The CDR3 loop reads CASRVAGVYEQYF. CDR3 DNA sequence: TGTGCCAGCAGAGTGGCGGGAGTGTACGAGCAGTACTTC. The chain links TRBV2 to TRBJ2-7, with 7 bases matching TRBD2. The CDR3 has 13 amino acids. V gave up 6 bases and J gave up 4 bases; unmatched junction bases: 6. The germline V gene encodes CDR1 SNHLY and CDR2 FYNNEI.

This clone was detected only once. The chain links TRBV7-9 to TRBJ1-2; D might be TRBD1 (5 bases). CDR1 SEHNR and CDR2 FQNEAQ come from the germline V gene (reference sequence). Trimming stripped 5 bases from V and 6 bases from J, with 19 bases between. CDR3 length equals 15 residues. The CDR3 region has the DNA TGTGCCAGCAGCCGGCAACTCCAGGGTATTCATGGCTACACCTTC. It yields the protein CASSRQLQGIHGYTF.

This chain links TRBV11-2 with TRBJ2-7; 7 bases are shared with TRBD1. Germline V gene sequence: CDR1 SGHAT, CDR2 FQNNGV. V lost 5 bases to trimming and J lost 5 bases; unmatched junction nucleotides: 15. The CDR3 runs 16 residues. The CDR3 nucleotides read TGTGCCAGCAGCGAAGATCCTTGGACAGGTCGAGACGAGCAGTACTTC. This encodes CASSEDPWTGRDEQYF.

The CDR3 spells CSGTSATYNEQFF. In nucleotides, the CDR3 is TGCAGCGGTACTAGCGCAACCTACAATGAGCAGTTCTTC. The chain links TRBV29-1 to TRBJ2-1; 7 nucleotides line up with TRBD2. The CDR3 totals 13 residues. With 7 bases clipped from V and 2 bases from J, the junction kept 5 bases outside the gene matches. Germline-derived CDR1 and CDR2 are SQVTM and ANQGSEA.

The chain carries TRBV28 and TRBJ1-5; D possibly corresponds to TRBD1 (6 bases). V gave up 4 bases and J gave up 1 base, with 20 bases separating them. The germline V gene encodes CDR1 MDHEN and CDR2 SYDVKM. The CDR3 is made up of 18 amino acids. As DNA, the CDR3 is TGTGCCAGCAGTTCACCGGTCGGGACACCGTTGAGCAATCAGCCCCAGCATTTT. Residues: CASSSPVGTPLSNQPQHF.

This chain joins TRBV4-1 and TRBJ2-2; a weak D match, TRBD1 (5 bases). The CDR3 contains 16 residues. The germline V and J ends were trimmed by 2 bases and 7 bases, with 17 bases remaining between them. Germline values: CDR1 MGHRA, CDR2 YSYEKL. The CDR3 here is CASSQPTRKGFGELFF. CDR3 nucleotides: TGCGCCAGCAGCCAACCAACCCGAAAGGGGTTCGGGGAGCTGTTTTTT.

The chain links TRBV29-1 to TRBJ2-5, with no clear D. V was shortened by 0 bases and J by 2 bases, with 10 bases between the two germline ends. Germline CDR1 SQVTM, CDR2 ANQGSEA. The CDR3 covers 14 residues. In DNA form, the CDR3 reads TGCAGCGTTGAAGATCACGCACAACAAGAGACCCAGTACTTC. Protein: CSVEDHAQQETQYF.

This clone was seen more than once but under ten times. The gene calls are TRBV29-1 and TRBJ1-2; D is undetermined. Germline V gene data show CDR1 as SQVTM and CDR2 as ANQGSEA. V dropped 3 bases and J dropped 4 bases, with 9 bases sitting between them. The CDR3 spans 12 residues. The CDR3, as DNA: TGCAGCGTTGAGGGCCAGGTCTATGGCTACACCTTC. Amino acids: CSVEGQVYGYTF.

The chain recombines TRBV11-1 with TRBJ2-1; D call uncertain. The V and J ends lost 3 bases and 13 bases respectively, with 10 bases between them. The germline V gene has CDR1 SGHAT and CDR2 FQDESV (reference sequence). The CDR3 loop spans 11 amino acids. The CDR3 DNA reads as TGTGCCAGCAGCTTCGTGCAGGACCAGTTCTTC. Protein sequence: CASSFVQDQFF.

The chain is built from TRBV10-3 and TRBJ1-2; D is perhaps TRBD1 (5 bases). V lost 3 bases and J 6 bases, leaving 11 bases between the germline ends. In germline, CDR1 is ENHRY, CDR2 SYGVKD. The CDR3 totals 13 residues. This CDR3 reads CAISEGREDGYTF. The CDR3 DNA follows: TGTGCCATCAGTGAAGGCAGGGAAGATGGCTACACCTTC.